The 26 T cell receptor beta chains in this list originate from one sample, sequenced in a study of blood T cell repertoires in COVID-19. Here immunoSEQ multiplex PCR was the method, and the copy in TCRdb shows in-frame clones only, minus some. The data show under 300,000 clones, approximately 82% seen once. Sequencing used peripheral blood. Receptors were obtained from a man between 25 and 39 years old who had recovered from COVID-19.

In DNA, the CDR3 is TGTGCCAGCAGCCTCGGACAGGAGCAGTACGTC. It specifies CASSLGQEQYV. The V call is TRBV12-3 or TRBV12-4, the J call TRBJ2-7; possible D gene TRBD1, 6 bases. The CDR3 spans 11 residues. The V end was cut by 6 bases, the J end by 7 bases, with 10 bases between.

The chain joins TRBV9 to TRBJ2-3, with D perhaps TRBD1 (5 bases). V lost 3 bases and J 4 bases, leaving 12 bases between the germline ends. CDR1 and CDR2 (germline): SGDLS, YYNGEE. The CDR3 runs 14 residues. CDR3 sequence reads: CASSEQGGSDTQYF. As DNA, the CDR3 is TGTGCCAGCAGCGAGCAGGGTGGTTCAGATACGCAGTATTTT.

The chain carries TRBV4-1 and TRBJ2-1, with a tentative D call TRBD1 (5 bases). Germline V gives CDR1 MGHRA, CDR2 YSYEKL. V was shortened by 1 base and J by 12 bases, with 16 bases between the two germline ends. The CDR3 consists of 14 residues. The chain's CDR3 is CASSQGHWGSWQFF. The CDR3, as DNA: TGCGCCAGCAGCCAAGGCCACTGGGGCTCTTGGCAGTTCTTC.

The chain joins TRBV3-1 (or the pseudogene TRBV3-2) to TRBJ1-1; D is unresolved. Deletions cut 5 bases from V and 5 bases from J, with 15 bases between. The CDR3 runs 14 residues. Germline V gene data show CDR1 as LGHDT and CDR2 as YNNKEL (reference sequence). The CDR3 sequence is CASSYGGVGTEAFF. CDR3 in DNA: TGTGCCAGCAGCTATGGCGGAGTGGGTACTGAAGCTTTCTTT.

The chain recombines TRBV5-6 with TRBJ1-2; maybe TRBD1 (6 bases). The CDR3 runs to 15 residues. Trimming removed 5 bases from V and 3 bases from J, with 17 bases in between. Germline V lookup: CDR1 SGHDT, CDR2 YYEEEE. The CDR3 is CASSIQGLVDYGYTF. In DNA, the CDR3 is TGTGCCAGCAGTATACAGGGTCTAGTAGACTATGGCTACACCTTC.

This clone was counted only a few times. The chain combines TRBV19 with TRBJ1-5; TRBD1 matches at 7 bases. The ends lost 10 bases at V and 3 bases at J; junction bases unmatched: 9. The length of the CDR3 is 14 residues. Germline lookup yields CDR1 LNHDA and CDR2 SQIVND (reference sequence). CDR3 DNA sequence: TGTGCCACCAAGACCGGACAGGACAATCAGCCCCAGCATTTT. This encodes CATKTGQDNQPQHF.

This chain connects TRBV6-6 to TRBJ2-5; 8 positions match TRBD1. From germline, CDR1 is MNHNY and CDR2 SVGAGI (reference sequence). The CDR3 loop spans 13 amino acids. With 6 bases clipped from V and 5 bases from J, the junction kept 5 bases outside the gene matches. The CDR3 DNA follows: TGTGCCAGCAGAAGAAACAGGGGGGAGACCCAGTACTTC. Translating it yields CASRRNRGETQYF.

This chain uses TRBV7-6 with TRBJ1-3, with a tentative D call TRBD1 (5 bases). The CDR3 has 16 amino acids. Trimming pared 5 bases from V and 3 bases from J, leaving 17 bases between. CDR1 is SGHVS and CDR2 is FNYEAQ in the germline V gene. The CDR3 DNA reads TGTGCCAGCAGCCAGCGGGACGCGAGGAGTGGAAACACCATATATTTT. Translating it yields CASSQRDARSGNTIYF.

The chain has TRBV28 and TRBJ2-2; 10 bases agree with TRBD1. This CDR3 is 15 amino acids long. With 5 bases clipped from V and 5 bases from J, the junction kept 5 bases outside the gene matches. CDR1 and CDR2 (germline): MDHEN, SYDVKM. The CDR3 protein is CASSPTGGKTGELFF. The CDR3 DNA is TGTGCCAGCAGTCCGACAGGGGGCAAAACCGGGGAGCTGTTTTTT.

CDR3 amino acids: CASSQDGTGRFVGYTF. In DNA form, the CDR3 reads TGTGCCAGCAGCCAAGATGGGACAGGGCGCTTTGTCGGCTACACCTTC. The chain uses TRBV3-1 (or the pseudogene TRBV3-2) and TRBJ1-2, with TRBD1 identical over 9 bases. Germline trimming cut 0 bases from V and 8 bases from J; bases unmatched to any gene: 10. Germline CDR1 is LGHDT and CDR2 is YNNKEL (reference sequence). The CDR3 spans 16 residues.

The chain recombines TRBV28 with TRBJ2-2; D gene ambiguous. The germline gives CDR1 MDHEN, CDR2 SYDVKM. This CDR3 comprises 13 residues. V gave up 4 bases and J gave up 6 bases, with 9 bases separating them. The CDR3 nucleotides read TGTGCCAGCAGTTCTCATGAGTCCGGGGAGCTGTTTTTT. Translating gives CASSSHESGELFF. The whole variable domain, remainder taken from reference TRBV28 and TRBJ2-2, is DVKVTQSSRYLVKRTGEKVFLECVQDMDHENMFWYRQDPGLGLRLIYFSYDVKMKEKGDIPEGYSVSREKKERFSLILESASTNQTSMYLCASSSHESGELFFGEGSRLTVL.

This clone was found a few times. The rearrangement uses TRBV3-1 (or the pseudogene TRBV3-2) and TRBJ2-5, with unresolved D. The CDR3 covers 13 residues. V lost 4 bases to trimming and J lost 7 bases, with 13 bases between them. Germline-derived CDR1 and CDR2 are LGHDT and YNNKEL (reference sequence). The CDR3 reads CASSLTTPGTQYF. The CDR3 DNA sequence: TGTGCCAGCAGCCTTACAACGCCGGGGACCCAGTACTTC.

With regard to this clone: Other nucleotide sequences in the sample specify the same CDR3. The chain combines TRBV5-1 with TRBJ1-2; 7 nucleotides match TRBD1. The CDR3 has 14 amino acids. The J segment lost 3 bases and the V segment lost 0 bases, leaving 2 bases of the junction unmatched. Germline CDR1 SGHRS, CDR2 YFSETQ. The CDR3 sequence: CASSLAQGDYGYTF. The CDR3 DNA sequence: TGCGCCAGCAGCTTGGCCCAGGGGGACTATGGCTACACCTTC.

The gene calls are TRBV27 and TRBJ1-3, with 9 nucleotides matching TRBD1. V gave up 9 bases and J gave up 0 bases; unmatched junction bases: 15. The CDR3 extends over 18 amino acids. Germline V gene sequence: CDR1 MNHEY, CDR2 SMNVEV (reference sequence). CDR3 region: CASRPTPGQGISGNTIYF. DNA of the CDR3: TGTGCCAGTAGACCTACCCCGGGACAGGGAATCTCTGGAAACACCATATATTTT.

The chain joins TRBV5-1 to TRBJ1-1, with D unclear. This CDR3 is 13 amino acids long. Germline V CDR1 and CDR2: SGHRS, YFSETQ. V lost 5 bases and J lost 1, with 9 bases in between. The DNA of the CDR3 is TGCGCCAGCAGAGTTGGGCAGAACACTGAAGCTTTCTTT. This gives the protein CASRVGQNTEAFF.

The rearrangement links TRBV19 to TRBJ1-1; tentatively, D is TRBD1 (5 bases). Trimming removed 5 bases at V and 3 bases at J, with 10 bases between. The CDR3 runs to 13 residues. Germline V gene lookup returns CDR1 LNHDA and CDR2 SQIVND (reference sequence). The CDR3 region is CASSPWGDTEAFF. In DNA, the CDR3 is TGTGCCAGTAGTCCCTGGGGGGACACTGAAGCTTTCTTT.

V gene TRBV7-9 combines with J gene TRBJ1-6; 9 nucleotides agree with TRBD1. CDR3 size: 14 residues. Germline CDR1 is SEHNR and CDR2 is FQNEAQ (reference sequence). V was pared by 2 bases and J by 9 bases, with 2 bases of the junction left unmatched. The CDR3 here is CASSLRQGVSPLHF. The DNA of the CDR3 is TGTGCCAGCAGCTTAAGACAGGGGGTTTCACCCCTCCACTTT. The full variable domain, its missing parts supplied by reference TRBV7-9 and TRBJ1-6, is DTGVSQNPRHKITKRGQNVTFRCDPISEHNRLYWYRQTLGQGPEFLTYFQNEAQLEKSRLLSDRFSAERPKGSFSTLEIQRTEQGDSAMYLCASSLRQGVSPLHFGNGTRLTVT.

The J gene is TRBJ2-6, the V gene TRBV4-2; TRBD2 matches 8 bases. The V gene end was trimmed by 4 bases and the J gene end by 0 bases; junction bases not matched to a gene: 11. There are 19 residues in the CDR3. Germline V CDR1 and CDR2: LGHNA, YNFKEQ. The DNA of the CDR3 is TGTGCCAGCAGCCCGGGGGGGTTAGGTAAGCTCTCTGGGGCCAACGTCCTGACTTTC. It encodes CASSPGGLGKLSGANVLTF.

This chain uses TRBV6-1 with TRBJ1-5, with D perhaps matching TRBD1 (6 bases). The CDR3 totals 13 residues. V was cut by 3 bases and J by 4 bases, with 7 bases left in between. Germline-derived CDR1 and CDR2 are MNHNS and SASEGT. Here the CDR3 reads CASSEQGNQPQHF. The CDR3, as DNA: TGTGCCAGCAGTGAGCAGGGGAATCAGCCCCAGCATTTT.

The J gene is TRBJ1-2, the V gene TRBV6-5, with 9 bases lining up with TRBD1. This CDR3 contains 14 residues. J was trimmed by 4 bases and V by 4 bases; bases with no gene match: 4. CDR1 is MNHEY, CDR2 SVGAGI, per germline. CDR3 sequence (DNA): TGTGCCAGCAGTTCCTCGGACAGGGGCTATGGCTACACCTTC. Amino acids: CASSSSDRGYGYTF.

The rearrangement joins TRBV7-6 to TRBJ2-6; 7 bases are a match to TRBD2. Losses at the gene ends were 5 bases for V and 4 bases for J; bases not matched to a gene: 17. CDR1 is SGHVS, CDR2 FNYEAQ, per germline. The CDR3 extends over 19 amino acids. The CDR3 nucleotides are TGTGCCAGCAGCGCCGGGGTACCGGGTCCTAGCGGAGGGGCCAACGTCCTGACTTTC. It codes for CASSAGVPGPSGGANVLTF.

V is TRBV19 and J is TRBJ2-3; D call uncertain. The CDR3 has 14 residues. Trimming stripped 3 bases from V and 5 bases from J, with 12 bases between. Germline V gene sequence: CDR1 LNHDA, CDR2 SQIVND (reference sequence). CDR3 amino acids: CASSMSLVKDTQYF. The CDR3 DNA reads as TGTGCCAGTAGTATGAGCCTAGTCAAAGATACGCAGTATTTT.

The V call is TRBV3-1 (or the pseudogene TRBV3-2), the J call TRBJ1-2; 8 positions match TRBD1. The CDR3 has 16 residues. V lost 1 base, J lost 1 base, and 5 bases stayed unmatched. The germline V gene encodes CDR1 LGHDT and CDR2 YNNKEL (reference sequence). The CDR3 DNA reads as TGTGCCAGCAGCCAAGTGGATACAGGGGGTAACTATGGCTACACCTTC. This sequence encodes CASSQVDTGGNYGYTF.

CDR3: CASSQEFRRWTEAFF. In DNA form, the CDR3 reads TGCGCCAGCAGCCAAGAATTTCGGAGGTGGACTGAAGCTTTCTTT. The chain has TRBV4-1 and TRBJ1-1, with unresolved D. The germline V and J ends were trimmed by 0 bases and 5 bases, with 13 bases remaining between them. CDR3 length: 15 residues. Germline V gives CDR1 MGHRA, CDR2 YSYEKL.

V usage is TRBV7-9 and J usage is TRBJ2-7, with unresolved D. This CDR3 has 14 amino acids. CDR1 SEHNR and CDR2 FQNEAQ come from the germline V gene (reference sequence). V lost 2 bases and J lost 6, with 14 bases in between. The CDR3 coding sequence is TGTGCCAGCAGCTTATACCGAGTAGGCGGCGAGCAGTACTTC. Its protein product is CASSLYRVGGEQYF. Full variable domain (remainder filled in from reference TRBV7-9 and TRBJ2-7): DTGVSQNPRHKITKRGQNVTFRCDPISEHNRLYWYRQTLGQGPEFLTYFQNEAQLEKSRLLSDRFSAERPKGSFSTLEIQRTEQGDSAMYLCASSLYRVGGEQYFGPGTRLTVT.

This chain connects TRBV20-1 to TRBJ2-3; TRBD2 aligns across 9 bases. Per germline, CDR1 DFQATT and CDR2 SNEGSKA (reference sequence). The CDR3 spans 15 residues. Trimming cost V 3 bases and J 3 bases; bases outside gene matches: 7. CDR3 residues: CSASWASGATDTQYF. In DNA, the CDR3 is TGCAGTGCTAGTTGGGCTAGCGGGGCGACAGATACGCAGTATTTT.